The present T cell receptor beta chain was sequenced within a study of blood T cell repertoires in COVID-19. Produced via immunoSEQ multiplex PCR; TCRdb's table is partial and in-frame only. The table records 100,000 to 150,000 clones, 85% to 90% of them present only once. This clone occurred a few times. V was pared by 5 bases and J by 10 bases, with 6 bases of the junction left unmatched. The V gene's germline CDR1 is SGHAT and CDR2 FQNNGV. The CDR3 is 14 residues long. This sequence originates from a man older than 75 with active or convalescent COVID-19. The V and J genes are TRBV11-2 and TRBJ1-6; 9 bases map to TRBD1. Input material: peripheral blood. CDR3 bases: TGTGCCAGCAGCCTTGGGACAGGGCAGTCACCCCTCCACTTT. Its translation: CASSLGTGQSPLHF.